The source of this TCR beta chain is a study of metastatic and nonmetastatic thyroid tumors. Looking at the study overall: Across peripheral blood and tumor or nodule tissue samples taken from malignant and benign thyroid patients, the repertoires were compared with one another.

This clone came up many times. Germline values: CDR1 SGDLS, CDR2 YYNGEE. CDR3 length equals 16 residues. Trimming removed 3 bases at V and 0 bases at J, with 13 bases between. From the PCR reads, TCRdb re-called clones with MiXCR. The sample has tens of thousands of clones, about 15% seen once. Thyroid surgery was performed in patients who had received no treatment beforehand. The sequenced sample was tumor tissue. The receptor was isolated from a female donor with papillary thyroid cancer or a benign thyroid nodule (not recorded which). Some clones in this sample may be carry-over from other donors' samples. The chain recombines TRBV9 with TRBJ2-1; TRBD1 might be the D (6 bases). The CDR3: CASSAWDISSYNEQFF. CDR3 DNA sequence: TGTGCCAGCAGCGCCTGGGACATCAGCTCCTACAATGAGCAGTTCTTC.